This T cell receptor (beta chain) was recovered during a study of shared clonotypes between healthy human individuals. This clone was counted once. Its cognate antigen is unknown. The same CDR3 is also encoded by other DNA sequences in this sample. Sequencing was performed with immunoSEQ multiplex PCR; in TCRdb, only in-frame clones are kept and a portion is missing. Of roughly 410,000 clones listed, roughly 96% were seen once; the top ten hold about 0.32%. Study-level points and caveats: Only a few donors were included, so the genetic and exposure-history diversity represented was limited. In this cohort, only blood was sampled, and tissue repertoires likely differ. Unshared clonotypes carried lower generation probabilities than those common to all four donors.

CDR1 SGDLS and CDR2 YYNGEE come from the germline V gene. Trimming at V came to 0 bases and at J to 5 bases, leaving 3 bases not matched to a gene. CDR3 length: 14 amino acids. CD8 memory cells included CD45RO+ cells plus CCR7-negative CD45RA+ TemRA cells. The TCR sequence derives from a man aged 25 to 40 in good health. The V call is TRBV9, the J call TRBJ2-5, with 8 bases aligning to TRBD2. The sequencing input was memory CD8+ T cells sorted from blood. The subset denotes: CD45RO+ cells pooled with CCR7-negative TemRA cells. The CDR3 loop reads CASSVGLAGETQYF. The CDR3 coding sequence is TGTGCCAGCAGCGTAGGGTTAGCGGGGGAGACCCAGTACTTC. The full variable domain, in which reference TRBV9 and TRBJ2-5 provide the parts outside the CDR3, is DSGVTQTPKHLITATGQRVTLRCSPRSGDLSVYWYQQSLDQGLQFLIQYYNGEERAKGNILERFSAQQFPDLHSELNLSSLELGDSALYFCASSVGLAGETQYFGPGTRLLVL.